This T cell receptor beta chain stems from a study of T cells in Graves' hyperthyroidism and ophthalmopathy. Study at large: Initial diagnosis, before any treatment, was when peripheral blood was collected.

In this sample, this clonotype turned up many times. V was trimmed by 10 bases and J by 1 base, leaving 7 bases between them. The CDR3 runs 11 residues. Germline values: CDR1 SEHNR, CDR2 FQNEAQ (reference sequence). Criteria for exclusion of patients were uncontrolled infection, other autoimmune disease, pregnancy or lactation. Diagnoses were established using clinical symptoms, serum thyroxine and TRAb, thyroid ultrasound and orbital computed tomography. From 10 ml of fresh peripheral blood, PBMCs were isolated. It was RNA transcripts that yielded the amplified TCR beta CDR3 regions. HTBI primers were used for first-round RT-PCR of the TCR CDR3. MiXCR, run by TCRdb on the multiplex PCR reads, gives a single entry per CDR3 protein. The sample has a few hundred thousand distinct CDR3 sequences, around 16% seen once.

Sequenced sample: blood. This chain links TRBV7-9 with TRBJ1-1, with D unresolved. This TCR came from a woman aged 40-49 years with Graves' ophthalmopathy. CDR3 in amino acids: CAIEKNTEAFF. DNA of the CDR3: TGTGCCATCGAGAAGAACACTGAAGCTTTCTTT.